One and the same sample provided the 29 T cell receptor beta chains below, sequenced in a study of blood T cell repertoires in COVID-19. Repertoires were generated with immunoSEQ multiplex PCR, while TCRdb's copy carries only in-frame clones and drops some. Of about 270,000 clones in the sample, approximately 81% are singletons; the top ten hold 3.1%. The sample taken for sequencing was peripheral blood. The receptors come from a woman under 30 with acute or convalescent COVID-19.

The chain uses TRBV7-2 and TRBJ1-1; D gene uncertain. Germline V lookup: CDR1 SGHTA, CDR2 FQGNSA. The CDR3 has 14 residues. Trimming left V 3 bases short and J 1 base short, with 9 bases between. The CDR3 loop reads CASSFPRRNTEAFF. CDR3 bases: TGTGCCAGCAGCTTCCCCAGAAGGAACACTGAAGCTTTCTTT.

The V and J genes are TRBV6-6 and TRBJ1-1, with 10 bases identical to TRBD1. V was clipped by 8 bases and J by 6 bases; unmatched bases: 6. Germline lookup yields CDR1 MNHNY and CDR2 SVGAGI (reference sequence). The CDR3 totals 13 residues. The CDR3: CASSRQGASEAFF. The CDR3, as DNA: TGTGCCAGCTCAAGACAGGGGGCTTCTGAAGCTTTCTTT.

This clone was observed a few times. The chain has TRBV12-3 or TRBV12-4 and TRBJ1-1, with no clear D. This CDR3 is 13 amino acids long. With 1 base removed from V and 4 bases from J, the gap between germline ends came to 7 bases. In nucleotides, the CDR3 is TGTGCCAGCAGTTTAGATCCCAGCACTGAAGCTTTCTTT. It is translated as CASSLDPSTEAFF.

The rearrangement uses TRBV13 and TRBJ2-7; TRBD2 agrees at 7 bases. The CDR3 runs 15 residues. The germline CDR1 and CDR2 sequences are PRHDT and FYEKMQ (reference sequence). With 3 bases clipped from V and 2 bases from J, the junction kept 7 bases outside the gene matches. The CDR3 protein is CASSLAGAVTYEQYF. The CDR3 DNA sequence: TGTGCCAGCAGCTTGGCGGGAGCGGTTACCTACGAGCAGTACTTC.

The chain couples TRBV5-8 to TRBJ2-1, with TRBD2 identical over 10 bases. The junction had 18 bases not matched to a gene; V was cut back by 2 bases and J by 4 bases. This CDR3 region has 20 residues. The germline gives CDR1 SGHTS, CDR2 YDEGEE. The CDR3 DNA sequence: TGTGCCAGCAGCTTAGGGAGCCTAGCGGGGGATTCAGTCCAGTACAATGAGCAGTTCTTC. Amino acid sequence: CASSLGSLAGDSVQYNEQFF.

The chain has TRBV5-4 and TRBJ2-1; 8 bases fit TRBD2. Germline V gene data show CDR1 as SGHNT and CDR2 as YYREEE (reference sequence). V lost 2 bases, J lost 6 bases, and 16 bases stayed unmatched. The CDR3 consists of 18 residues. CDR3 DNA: TGTGCCAGCAGCTTTTCTATTGGCGGGAGGCAAGGCGTCAATGAGCAGTTCTTC. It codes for CASSFSIGGRQGVNEQFF.

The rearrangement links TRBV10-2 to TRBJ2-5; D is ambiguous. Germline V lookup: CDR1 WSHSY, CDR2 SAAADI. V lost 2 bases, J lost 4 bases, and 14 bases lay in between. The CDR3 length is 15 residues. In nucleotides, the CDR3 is TGCGCCAGCAGTGAGCCGGCGAGGCGAGGAGAGACCCAGTACTTC. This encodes CASSEPARRGETQYF.

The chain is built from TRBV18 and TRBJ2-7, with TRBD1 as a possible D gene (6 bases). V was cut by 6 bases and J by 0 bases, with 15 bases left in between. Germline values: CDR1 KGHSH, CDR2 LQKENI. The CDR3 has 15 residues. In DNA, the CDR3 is TGTGCCAGCTCGCCTTATCCGGGACACTCCTACGAGCAGTACTTC. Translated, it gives CASSPYPGHSYEQYF.

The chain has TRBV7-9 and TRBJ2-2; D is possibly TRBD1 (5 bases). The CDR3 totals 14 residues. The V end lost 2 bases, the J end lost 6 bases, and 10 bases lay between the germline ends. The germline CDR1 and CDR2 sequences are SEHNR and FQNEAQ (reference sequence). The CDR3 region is CASSLRQGSGELFF. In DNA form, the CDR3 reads TGTGCCAGCAGCTTAAGGCAGGGCTCCGGGGAGCTGTTTTTT. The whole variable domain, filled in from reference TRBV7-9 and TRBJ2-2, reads DTGVSQNPRHKITKRGQNVTFRCDPISEHNRLYWYRQTLGQGPEFLTYFQNEAQLEKSRLLSDRFSAERPKGSFSTLEIQRTEQGDSAMYLCASSLRQGSGELFFGEGSRLTVL.

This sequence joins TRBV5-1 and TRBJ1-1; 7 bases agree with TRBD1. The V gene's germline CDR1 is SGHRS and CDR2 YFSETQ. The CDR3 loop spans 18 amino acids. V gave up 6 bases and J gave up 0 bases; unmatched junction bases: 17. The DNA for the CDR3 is TGCGCCAGCAAAACCTATCCGACAGGGAATTTTATGAACACTGAAGCTTTCTTT. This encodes CASKTYPTGNFMNTEAFF.

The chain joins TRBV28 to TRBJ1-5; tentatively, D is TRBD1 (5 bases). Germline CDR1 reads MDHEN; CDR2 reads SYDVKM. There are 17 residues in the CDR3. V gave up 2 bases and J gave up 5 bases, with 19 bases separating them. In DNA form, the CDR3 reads TGTGCCAGCAGTTTAGAGGGACTTATACAGCTGCATCAGCCCCAGCATTTT. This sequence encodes CASSLEGLIQLHQPQHF.

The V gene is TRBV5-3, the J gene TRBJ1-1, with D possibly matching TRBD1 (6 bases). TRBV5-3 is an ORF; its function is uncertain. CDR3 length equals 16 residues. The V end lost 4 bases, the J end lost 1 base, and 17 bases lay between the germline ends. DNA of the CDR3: TGTGCCAGAAGCGGGGGGGCACGGCAGAGGAACACTGAAGCTTTCTTT. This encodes CARSGGARQRNTEAFF.

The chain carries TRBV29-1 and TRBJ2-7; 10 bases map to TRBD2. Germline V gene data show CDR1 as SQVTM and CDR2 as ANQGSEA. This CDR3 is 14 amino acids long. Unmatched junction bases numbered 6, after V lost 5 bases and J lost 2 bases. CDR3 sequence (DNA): TGCAGCGTTACCCCACTAGCGGGAACCTACGAGCAGTACTTC. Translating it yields CSVTPLAGTYEQYF.

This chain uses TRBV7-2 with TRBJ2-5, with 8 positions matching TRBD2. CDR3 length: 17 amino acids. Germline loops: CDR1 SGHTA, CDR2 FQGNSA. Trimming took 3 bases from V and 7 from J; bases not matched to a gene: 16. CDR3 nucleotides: TGTGCCAGCAGCTTTGGGTTCGGGAGGGCCCCGGGGGGGACCCAGTACTTC. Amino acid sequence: CASSFGFGRAPGGTQYF.

CDR3 region: CASSGSGYEQYF. The CDR3 DNA reads as TGTGCCAGTAGTGGATCGGGATACGAGCAGTACTTC. The rearrangement links TRBV19 to TRBJ2-7; the D gene is possibly TRBD2 (5 bases). Trimming stripped 5 bases from V and 4 bases from J, with 9 bases between. The CDR3 sequence is 12 residues long. CDR1 is LNHDA and CDR2 is SQIVND in the germline V gene (reference sequence).

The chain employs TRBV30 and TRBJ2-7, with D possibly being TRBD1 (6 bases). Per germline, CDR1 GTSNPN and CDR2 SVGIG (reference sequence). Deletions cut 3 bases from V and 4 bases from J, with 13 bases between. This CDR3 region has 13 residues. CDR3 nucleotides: TGTGCCTGGAGCTCGACAGGTTTGTACGAGCAGTACTTC. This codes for CAWSSTGLYEQYF.

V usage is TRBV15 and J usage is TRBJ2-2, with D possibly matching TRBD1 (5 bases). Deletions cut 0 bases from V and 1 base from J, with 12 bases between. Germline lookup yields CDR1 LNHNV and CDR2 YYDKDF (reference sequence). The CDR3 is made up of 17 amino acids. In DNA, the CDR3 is TGTGCCACCAGCAGAGATCTGATGGGGCAGAACACCGGGGAGCTGTTTTTT. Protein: CATSRDLMGQNTGELFF.

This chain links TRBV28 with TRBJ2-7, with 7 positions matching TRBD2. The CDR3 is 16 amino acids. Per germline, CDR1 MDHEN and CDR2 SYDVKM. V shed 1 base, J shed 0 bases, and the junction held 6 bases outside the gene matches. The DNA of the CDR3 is TGTGCCAGCAGTTTATATTGGACTAGGAACTCCTACGAGCAGTACTTC. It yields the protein CASSLYWTRNSYEQYF.

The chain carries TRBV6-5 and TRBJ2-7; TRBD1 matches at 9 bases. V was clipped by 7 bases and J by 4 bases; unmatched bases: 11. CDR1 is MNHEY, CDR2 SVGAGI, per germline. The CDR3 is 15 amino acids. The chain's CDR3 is CASTDPGTGRYEQYF. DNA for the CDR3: TGTGCCAGCACCGACCCCGGGACAGGGCGATACGAGCAGTACTTC.

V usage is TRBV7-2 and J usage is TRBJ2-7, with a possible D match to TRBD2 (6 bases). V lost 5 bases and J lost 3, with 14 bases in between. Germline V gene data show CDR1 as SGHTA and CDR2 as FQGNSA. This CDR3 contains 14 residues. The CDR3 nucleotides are TGTGCCAGCAGCCCGGGACTGGCCCTCTACGAGCAGTACTTC. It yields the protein CASSPGLALYEQYF.

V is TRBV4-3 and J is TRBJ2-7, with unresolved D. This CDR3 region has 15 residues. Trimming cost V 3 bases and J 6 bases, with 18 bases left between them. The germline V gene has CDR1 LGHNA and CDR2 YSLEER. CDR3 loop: CASSQLLGGAGEQYF. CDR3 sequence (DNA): TGCGCCAGCAGCCAGCTTCTCGGCGGAGCTGGCGAGCAGTACTTC.

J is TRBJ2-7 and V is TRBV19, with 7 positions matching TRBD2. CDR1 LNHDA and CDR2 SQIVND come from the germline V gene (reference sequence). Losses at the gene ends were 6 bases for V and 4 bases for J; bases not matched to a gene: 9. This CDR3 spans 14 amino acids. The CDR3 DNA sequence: TGTGCCAGTAGCCCCTTTAGCGGGCCATACGAGCAGTACTTC. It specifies CASSPFSGPYEQYF.

CDR3 residues: CASSAQDRGSYEQYF. The DNA for the CDR3 is TGTGCCAGCAGCGCCCAGGACAGGGGTTCCTACGAGCAGTACTTC. The V call is TRBV7-8, the J call TRBJ2-7; 9 bases fit TRBD1. The V and J ends lost 5 bases and 1 base, in that order; junction bases with no gene match: 6. Germline V lookup: CDR1 SGHVS, CDR2 FQNEAQ. The CDR3 is made up of 15 amino acids.

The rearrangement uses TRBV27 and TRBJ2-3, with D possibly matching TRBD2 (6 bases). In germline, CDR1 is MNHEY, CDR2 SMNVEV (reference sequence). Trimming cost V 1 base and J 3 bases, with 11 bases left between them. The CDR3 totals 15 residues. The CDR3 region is CASSLFGRGTDTQYF. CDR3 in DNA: TGTGCCAGCAGTTTATTCGGGAGAGGTACAGATACGCAGTATTTT.

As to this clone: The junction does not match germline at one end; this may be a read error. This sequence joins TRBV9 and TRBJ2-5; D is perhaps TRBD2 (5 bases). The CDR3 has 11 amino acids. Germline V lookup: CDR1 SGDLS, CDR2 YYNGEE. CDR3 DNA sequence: TGTGCCAGCAGCGGCGGACTGGGTCCAGACTTC. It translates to CASSGGLGPDF.

DNA for the CDR3: TGTGCCAGCTCACCCGCGTCGCGGGGCTGGGGGGGGCGTCTTGATGGCTACACCTTC. It codes for CASSPASRGWGGRLDGYTF. The rearrangement uses TRBV18 and TRBJ1-2; TRBD1 is a possible D gene (6 bases). Germline values: CDR1 KGHSH, CDR2 LQKENI. The CDR3 has 19 amino acids. The V end was cut by 3 bases, the J end by 6 bases, with 29 bases between.

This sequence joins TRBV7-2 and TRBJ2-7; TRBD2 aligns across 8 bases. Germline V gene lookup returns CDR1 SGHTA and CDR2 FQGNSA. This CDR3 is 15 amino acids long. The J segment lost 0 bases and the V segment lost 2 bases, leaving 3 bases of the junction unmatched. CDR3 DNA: TGTGCCAGCAGCTTAATGGCGGGAGGCTCCTACGAGCAGTACTTC. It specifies CASSLMAGGSYEQYF. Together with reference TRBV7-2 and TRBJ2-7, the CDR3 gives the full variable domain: GAGVSQSPSNKVTEKGKDVELRCDPISGHTALYWYRQSLGQGLEFLIYFQGNSAPDKSGLPSDRFSAERTGGSVSTLTIQRTQQEDSAVYLCASSLMAGGSYEQYFGPGTRLTVT.

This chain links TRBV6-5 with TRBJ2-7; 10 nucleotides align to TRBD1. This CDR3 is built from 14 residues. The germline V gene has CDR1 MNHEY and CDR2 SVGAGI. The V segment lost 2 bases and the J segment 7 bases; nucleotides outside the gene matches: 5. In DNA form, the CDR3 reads TGTGCCAGCAGTTACCGGGACAGGGGAATAGAGCAGTACTTC. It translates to CASSYRDRGIEQYF.

CDR3 nucleotides: TGCGCCAGCAGCCTGACAGGAGTCTCTGGAAACACCATATATTTT. It specifies CASSLTGVSGNTIYF. J is TRBJ1-3 and V is TRBV5-1; D is possibly TRBD1 (6 bases). The CDR3 has 15 residues. Trimming shortened V by 4 bases and J by 0 bases, and 11 bases separated the two germline ends. Per the germline V gene, CDR1 is SGHRS and CDR2 is YFSETQ.